Listed below are T cell receptor beta chains from one sample, sequenced in a study of cytomegalovirus exposure and HLA in healthy donors. Sequencing used immunoSEQ multiplex PCR; TCRdb keeps in-frame clones, though not all of them. The data contain approximately 150,000 clones, around three quarters of them seen just once; the ten biggest clones take up under 2%. The sample was PBMCs. The origin of the receptors is a man aged 40-49 years in good health and CMV-seronegative. The CDR3 runs from the conserved cysteine through the conserved F or W. Fields, in order: D gene, V gene, J gene, clone size, CDR3 DNA, CDR3 protein. The D gene is left open where the match is weak. Size tells how often a clone was seen (once, few, many) or the class of an expanded clone, and some rows leave it out.

TRBD2	TRBV27	TRBJ2-1	NA	TGTGCCAGCAGTCCTGGGACTAGCGGGTTCAATGAGCAGTTCTTC	CASSPGTSGFNEQFF
NA	TRBV5-1	TRBJ2-1	few	TGCGCCAGCAGCCTGGCGGATCGGGGCAATGAGCAGTTCTTC	CASSLADRGNEQFF
NA	TRBV5-6	TRBJ1-1	NA	TGTGCCAGCAGCTATACCGTAGCCCCGACGAACACTGAAGCTTTCTTT	CASSYTVAPTNTEAFF
NA	TRBV5-4	TRBJ1-2	once	TGTGCCAGCAGCCCCCGGGACACCTATGGCTACACCTTC	CASSPRDTYGYTF
TRBD2	TRBV19	TRBJ2-5	NA	TGTGCCAGTAGTCGGGCGGGAGGAGTGTCGGGGGAGACCCAGTACTTC	CASSRAGGVSGETQYF
TRBD2	TRBV4-1	TRBJ2-3	NA	TGCGCCAGCAGCCAAGATCCGGGGGGGCCAAGAGGGAGCACAGATACGCAGTATTTT	CASSQDPGGPRGSTDTQYF
NA	TRBV7-2	TRBJ2-1	NA	TGTGCCAGCAGCTTAGCCCAGGCCGGGCAGTTCTTC	CASSLAQAGQFF
TRBD1	TRBV4-2	TRBJ1-3	NA	TGTGCCAGCAGCTTTACCGGGACAGGCTCTGGAAACACCATATATTTT	CASSFTGTGSGNTIYF
TRBD2	TRBV6-6	TRBJ2-1	NA	TGTGCCAGCAGCCCCTCTCGCGGGAGGGTCAATGAGCAGTTCTTC	CASSPSRGRVNEQFF
NA	TRBV5-1	TRBJ1-1	NA	TGCGCCAGCAGCCTAGGTCCGGACAGACGGAACACTGAAGCTTTCTTT	CASSLGPDRRNTEAFF
TRBD2	TRBV2	TRBJ2-7	NA	TGTGCCAGCCTCGGACTAGCGAGGGATAAGGGCTACGAGCAGTACTTC	CASLGLARDKGYEQYF
NA	TRBV2	TRBJ2-7	NA	TGTGCCAGCAGTGAGGGACTCTACGAGCAGTACTTC	CASSEGLYEQYF
NA	TRBV5-6	TRBJ1-6	NA	TGTGCCAGCAGCCGCGACAGAGGTCAGGCCTATAATTCACCCCTCCACTTT	CASSRDRGQAYNSPLHF
NA	TRBV2	TRBJ2-4	NA	TGTGCCAGCAGTGAGGAAGGACAGATGTTGAACATTCAGTACTTC	CASSEEGQMLNIQYF
NA	TRBV7-6	TRBJ2-3	NA	TGTGCCAGCAGCCCGGCACTATCCACAGATACGCAGTATTTT	CASSPALSTDTQYF
TRBD1	TRBV10-1	TRBJ2-7	NA	TGCGCCAGCAGTGAGTCGACAGGGGCGGCCGAGCAGTACTTC	CASSESTGAAEQYF
NA	TRBV7-2	TRBJ2-1	NA	TGTGCCAGCAGCTTAGACATGGGCTACTCCTACAATGAGCAGTTCTTC	CASSLDMGYSYNEQFF
TRBD2	TRBV6-5	TRBJ2-7	NA	TGTGCCAGCAGTTCCTACGACTCTAGCGGGAGATACGAGCAGTACTTC	CASSSYDSSGRYEQYF
NA	TRBV7-9	TRBJ1-1	NA	TGTGCCAGCAGGGACGACAGACGCACTGAAGCTTTCTTT	CASRDDRRTEAFF
TRBD2	TRBV6-5	TRBJ2-5	NA	TGTGCCAGCAGTTTAAGACTAGCGGGAGAGACCCAGTACTTC	CASSLRLAGETQYF
TRBD1	TRBV27	TRBJ2-7	once	TGTGCCAGCAGTTTCTCGAGGACAGGGTCCTACGAGCAGTACTTC	CASSFSRTGSYEQYF
TRBD1	TRBV4-1	TRBJ2-7	NA	TGCGCCAGCAGCCAAGAGCGGGACAGGGCATACGAGCAGTACTTC	CASSQERDRAYEQYF
TRBD2	TRBV5-1	TRBJ2-3	NA	TGCGCCAGCAGCTTGAATGGCGGGAGGGGCACAGATACGCAGTATTTT	CASSLNGGRGTDTQYF
NA	TRBV7-6	TRBJ2-6	NA	TGTGCCAGCAGCCTTGGACCGAACTCTGGGGCCAACGGCCTGACTTTC	CASSLGPNSGANGLTF
TRBD1	TRBV6-1	TRBJ1-5	NA	TGTGCCAGCAGTATTACAGGGGGCAATCAGCCCCAGCATTTT	CASSITGGNQPQHF
NA	TRBV5-1	TRBJ1-2	NA	TGCGCCAGCAGCTTAGGGGGATTTGAAAACTATGGCTACACCTTC	CASSLGGFENYGYTF
NA	TRBV7-9	TRBJ2-1	NA	TGTGCCAGCAGCCTACAGAGTGAGCAGTTCTTC	CASSLQSEQFF
TRBD2	TRBV4-1	TRBJ2-1	NA	TGCGCCAGCAGCCAAGAGTACGGGAGGGCCTACAATGAGCAGTTCTTC	CASSQEYGRAYNEQFF
NA	TRBV9	TRBJ1-1	NA	TGTGCCAGCAGTGCGGGGATGAACACTGAAGCTTTCTTT	CASSAGMNTEAFF
NA	TRBV5-1	TRBJ1-1	NA	TGCGCCAGCAGCTCGGGACATAATAAAAGGAGCACTGAAGCTTTCTTT	CASSSGHNKRSTEAFF
NA	TRBV29-1	TRBJ2-7	NA	TGCAGCGTTGTGGCACACGACTCCTACGAGCAGTACTTC	CSVVAHDSYEQYF
TRBD2	TRBV27	TRBJ2-1	NA	TGTGCCAGCAGTTTAAGGGGCGGGAGTGGGGAGCAGTTCTTC	CASSLRGGSGEQFF
TRBD2	TRBV19	TRBJ2-3	NA	TGTGCCAGTAGTACGGCTAGCGGGGCCACAGATACGCAGTATTTT	CASSTASGATDTQYF
TRBD1	TRBV2	TRBJ1-3	NA	TGTGCCAGCAGTGTGGGCAGGGGGGCTGGAAACACCATATATTTT	CASSVGRGAGNTIYF
TRBD1	TRBV10-3	TRBJ2-3	NA	TGTGCCATCAGTGGGGCAGGGGGCGAGAATACGCAGTATTTT	CAISGAGGENTQYF
TRBD1	TRBV6-6	TRBJ1-2	few	TGTGCCAGCAGTTACCCGGGACAGAACTATGGCTACACCTTC	CASSYPGQNYGYTF
TRBD1	TRBV29-1	TRBJ1-2	NA	TGCAGCGCGTTAGGGACAGGGGCCTATGGCTACACCTTC	CSALGTGAYGYTF
NA	TRBV28	TRBJ2-7	once	TGTGCCAGCAGTTATTCTCTACGGGGGACTCCCTACGAGCAGTACTTC	CASSYSLRGTPYEQYF
TRBD2	TRBV5-1	TRBJ2-2	NA	TGCGCCAGCACCGACCCGGGAGGGCTTAACACCGGGGAGCTGTTTTTT	CASTDPGGLNTGELFF
NA	TRBV7-2	TRBJ2-1	few	TGTGCCAGCAGCCTCGGCCTAGCCGTTTACAATGAGCAGTTCTTC	CASSLGLAVYNEQFF
NA	TRBV7-6	TRBJ2-7	once	TGTGCCAGCAGCCCGACCGGGACATTCCACGAGCAGTACTTC	CASSPTGTFHEQYF
NA	TRBV11-2	TRBJ2-1	once	TGTGCCAGCAGCTCACTACGGACTGGATACAATGAGCAGTTCTTC	CASSSLRTGYNEQFF
TRBD2	TRBV7-6	TRBJ2-1	once	TGTGCCAGCGCTTGGACTAGCGGACCCTACAATGAGCAGTTCTTC	CASAWTSGPYNEQFF
NA	TRBV5-6	TRBJ1-4	NA	TGTGCCAGCAGCTTGGGACAGGTCACCAATGAAAAACTGTTTTTT	CASSLGQVTNEKLFF
NA	TRBV5-1	TRBJ2-3	NA	TGCGCCAGCAGAGGCAGGGAAGGCCCCCTAAGCACAGATACGCAGTATTTT	CASRGREGPLSTDTQYF
NA	TRBV5-1	TRBJ2-7	NA	TGCGCCAGTGGGAGAGGCAGCCAGGCCTACGAGCAGTACTTC	CASGRGSQAYEQYF
NA	TRBV7-2	TRBJ2-4	NA	TGTGCCAGCAGTTCCAGGTCGGACATTCAGTACTTC	CASSSRSDIQYF
NA	TRBV19	TRBJ1-1	NA	TGTGCCAGTAGTATATCGGGGAACACTGAAGCTTTCTTT	CASSISGNTEAFF